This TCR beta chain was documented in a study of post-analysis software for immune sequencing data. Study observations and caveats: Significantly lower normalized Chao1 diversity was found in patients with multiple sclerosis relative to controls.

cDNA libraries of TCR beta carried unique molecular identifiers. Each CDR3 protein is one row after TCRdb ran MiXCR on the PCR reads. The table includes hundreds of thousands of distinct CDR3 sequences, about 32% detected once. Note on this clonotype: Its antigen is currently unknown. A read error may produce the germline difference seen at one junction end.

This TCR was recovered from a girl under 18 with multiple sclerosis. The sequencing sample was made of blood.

The CDR3 region is CASSQRGGYNEQLF. CDR3 bases: TGTGCCAGCAGCCAGCGGGGGGGGTACAATGAGCAGTTATTC. The V and J genes are TRBV27 and TRBJ2-1, with 10 bases matching TRBD2. The germline V gene has CDR1 MNHEY and CDR2 SMNVEV (reference sequence). There are 14 residues in the CDR3.